There are a few counts of the clone carrying this T cell receptor beta chain. What it binds is not known. This specimen belongs to a study of spatial heterogeneity in lung cancer. At the level of the study: The approximately 79 donors had untreated early-stage non-small cell lung cancer. Study results and limitations: Resection blood, more than follow-up blood, showed ubiquitous expanded tumor TCRs.

In the library, each TCR cDNA molecule bore its own unique molecular identifier. TCRdb used MiXCR to reprocess the 5' RACE reads, holding one entry per CDR3 protein. The data contain around 110,000 distinct CDR3 sequences, more than 10% of them singletons. Specified time point: blood at routine non-recurrence follow-up after resection. Whole RNA, which was extracted from tumor, nontumor lung tissue or frozen PBMC, was sequenced without any cell sorting. CDR1 and CDR2 (germline): SGHTA, FQGNSA. V was clipped by 2 bases and J by 9 bases, with 5 bases between them. The CDR3 length is 12 residues. This receptor was taken from a male donor with early-stage non-small cell lung cancer. The source material was PBMCs, sampled at follow-up. The chain employs TRBV7-2 and TRBJ1-6; D remains ambiguous. The CDR3 protein is CASSLTLSPLHF. CDR3 coding DNA: TGTGCCAGCAGCTTAACCCTTTCACCCCTCCACTTT.